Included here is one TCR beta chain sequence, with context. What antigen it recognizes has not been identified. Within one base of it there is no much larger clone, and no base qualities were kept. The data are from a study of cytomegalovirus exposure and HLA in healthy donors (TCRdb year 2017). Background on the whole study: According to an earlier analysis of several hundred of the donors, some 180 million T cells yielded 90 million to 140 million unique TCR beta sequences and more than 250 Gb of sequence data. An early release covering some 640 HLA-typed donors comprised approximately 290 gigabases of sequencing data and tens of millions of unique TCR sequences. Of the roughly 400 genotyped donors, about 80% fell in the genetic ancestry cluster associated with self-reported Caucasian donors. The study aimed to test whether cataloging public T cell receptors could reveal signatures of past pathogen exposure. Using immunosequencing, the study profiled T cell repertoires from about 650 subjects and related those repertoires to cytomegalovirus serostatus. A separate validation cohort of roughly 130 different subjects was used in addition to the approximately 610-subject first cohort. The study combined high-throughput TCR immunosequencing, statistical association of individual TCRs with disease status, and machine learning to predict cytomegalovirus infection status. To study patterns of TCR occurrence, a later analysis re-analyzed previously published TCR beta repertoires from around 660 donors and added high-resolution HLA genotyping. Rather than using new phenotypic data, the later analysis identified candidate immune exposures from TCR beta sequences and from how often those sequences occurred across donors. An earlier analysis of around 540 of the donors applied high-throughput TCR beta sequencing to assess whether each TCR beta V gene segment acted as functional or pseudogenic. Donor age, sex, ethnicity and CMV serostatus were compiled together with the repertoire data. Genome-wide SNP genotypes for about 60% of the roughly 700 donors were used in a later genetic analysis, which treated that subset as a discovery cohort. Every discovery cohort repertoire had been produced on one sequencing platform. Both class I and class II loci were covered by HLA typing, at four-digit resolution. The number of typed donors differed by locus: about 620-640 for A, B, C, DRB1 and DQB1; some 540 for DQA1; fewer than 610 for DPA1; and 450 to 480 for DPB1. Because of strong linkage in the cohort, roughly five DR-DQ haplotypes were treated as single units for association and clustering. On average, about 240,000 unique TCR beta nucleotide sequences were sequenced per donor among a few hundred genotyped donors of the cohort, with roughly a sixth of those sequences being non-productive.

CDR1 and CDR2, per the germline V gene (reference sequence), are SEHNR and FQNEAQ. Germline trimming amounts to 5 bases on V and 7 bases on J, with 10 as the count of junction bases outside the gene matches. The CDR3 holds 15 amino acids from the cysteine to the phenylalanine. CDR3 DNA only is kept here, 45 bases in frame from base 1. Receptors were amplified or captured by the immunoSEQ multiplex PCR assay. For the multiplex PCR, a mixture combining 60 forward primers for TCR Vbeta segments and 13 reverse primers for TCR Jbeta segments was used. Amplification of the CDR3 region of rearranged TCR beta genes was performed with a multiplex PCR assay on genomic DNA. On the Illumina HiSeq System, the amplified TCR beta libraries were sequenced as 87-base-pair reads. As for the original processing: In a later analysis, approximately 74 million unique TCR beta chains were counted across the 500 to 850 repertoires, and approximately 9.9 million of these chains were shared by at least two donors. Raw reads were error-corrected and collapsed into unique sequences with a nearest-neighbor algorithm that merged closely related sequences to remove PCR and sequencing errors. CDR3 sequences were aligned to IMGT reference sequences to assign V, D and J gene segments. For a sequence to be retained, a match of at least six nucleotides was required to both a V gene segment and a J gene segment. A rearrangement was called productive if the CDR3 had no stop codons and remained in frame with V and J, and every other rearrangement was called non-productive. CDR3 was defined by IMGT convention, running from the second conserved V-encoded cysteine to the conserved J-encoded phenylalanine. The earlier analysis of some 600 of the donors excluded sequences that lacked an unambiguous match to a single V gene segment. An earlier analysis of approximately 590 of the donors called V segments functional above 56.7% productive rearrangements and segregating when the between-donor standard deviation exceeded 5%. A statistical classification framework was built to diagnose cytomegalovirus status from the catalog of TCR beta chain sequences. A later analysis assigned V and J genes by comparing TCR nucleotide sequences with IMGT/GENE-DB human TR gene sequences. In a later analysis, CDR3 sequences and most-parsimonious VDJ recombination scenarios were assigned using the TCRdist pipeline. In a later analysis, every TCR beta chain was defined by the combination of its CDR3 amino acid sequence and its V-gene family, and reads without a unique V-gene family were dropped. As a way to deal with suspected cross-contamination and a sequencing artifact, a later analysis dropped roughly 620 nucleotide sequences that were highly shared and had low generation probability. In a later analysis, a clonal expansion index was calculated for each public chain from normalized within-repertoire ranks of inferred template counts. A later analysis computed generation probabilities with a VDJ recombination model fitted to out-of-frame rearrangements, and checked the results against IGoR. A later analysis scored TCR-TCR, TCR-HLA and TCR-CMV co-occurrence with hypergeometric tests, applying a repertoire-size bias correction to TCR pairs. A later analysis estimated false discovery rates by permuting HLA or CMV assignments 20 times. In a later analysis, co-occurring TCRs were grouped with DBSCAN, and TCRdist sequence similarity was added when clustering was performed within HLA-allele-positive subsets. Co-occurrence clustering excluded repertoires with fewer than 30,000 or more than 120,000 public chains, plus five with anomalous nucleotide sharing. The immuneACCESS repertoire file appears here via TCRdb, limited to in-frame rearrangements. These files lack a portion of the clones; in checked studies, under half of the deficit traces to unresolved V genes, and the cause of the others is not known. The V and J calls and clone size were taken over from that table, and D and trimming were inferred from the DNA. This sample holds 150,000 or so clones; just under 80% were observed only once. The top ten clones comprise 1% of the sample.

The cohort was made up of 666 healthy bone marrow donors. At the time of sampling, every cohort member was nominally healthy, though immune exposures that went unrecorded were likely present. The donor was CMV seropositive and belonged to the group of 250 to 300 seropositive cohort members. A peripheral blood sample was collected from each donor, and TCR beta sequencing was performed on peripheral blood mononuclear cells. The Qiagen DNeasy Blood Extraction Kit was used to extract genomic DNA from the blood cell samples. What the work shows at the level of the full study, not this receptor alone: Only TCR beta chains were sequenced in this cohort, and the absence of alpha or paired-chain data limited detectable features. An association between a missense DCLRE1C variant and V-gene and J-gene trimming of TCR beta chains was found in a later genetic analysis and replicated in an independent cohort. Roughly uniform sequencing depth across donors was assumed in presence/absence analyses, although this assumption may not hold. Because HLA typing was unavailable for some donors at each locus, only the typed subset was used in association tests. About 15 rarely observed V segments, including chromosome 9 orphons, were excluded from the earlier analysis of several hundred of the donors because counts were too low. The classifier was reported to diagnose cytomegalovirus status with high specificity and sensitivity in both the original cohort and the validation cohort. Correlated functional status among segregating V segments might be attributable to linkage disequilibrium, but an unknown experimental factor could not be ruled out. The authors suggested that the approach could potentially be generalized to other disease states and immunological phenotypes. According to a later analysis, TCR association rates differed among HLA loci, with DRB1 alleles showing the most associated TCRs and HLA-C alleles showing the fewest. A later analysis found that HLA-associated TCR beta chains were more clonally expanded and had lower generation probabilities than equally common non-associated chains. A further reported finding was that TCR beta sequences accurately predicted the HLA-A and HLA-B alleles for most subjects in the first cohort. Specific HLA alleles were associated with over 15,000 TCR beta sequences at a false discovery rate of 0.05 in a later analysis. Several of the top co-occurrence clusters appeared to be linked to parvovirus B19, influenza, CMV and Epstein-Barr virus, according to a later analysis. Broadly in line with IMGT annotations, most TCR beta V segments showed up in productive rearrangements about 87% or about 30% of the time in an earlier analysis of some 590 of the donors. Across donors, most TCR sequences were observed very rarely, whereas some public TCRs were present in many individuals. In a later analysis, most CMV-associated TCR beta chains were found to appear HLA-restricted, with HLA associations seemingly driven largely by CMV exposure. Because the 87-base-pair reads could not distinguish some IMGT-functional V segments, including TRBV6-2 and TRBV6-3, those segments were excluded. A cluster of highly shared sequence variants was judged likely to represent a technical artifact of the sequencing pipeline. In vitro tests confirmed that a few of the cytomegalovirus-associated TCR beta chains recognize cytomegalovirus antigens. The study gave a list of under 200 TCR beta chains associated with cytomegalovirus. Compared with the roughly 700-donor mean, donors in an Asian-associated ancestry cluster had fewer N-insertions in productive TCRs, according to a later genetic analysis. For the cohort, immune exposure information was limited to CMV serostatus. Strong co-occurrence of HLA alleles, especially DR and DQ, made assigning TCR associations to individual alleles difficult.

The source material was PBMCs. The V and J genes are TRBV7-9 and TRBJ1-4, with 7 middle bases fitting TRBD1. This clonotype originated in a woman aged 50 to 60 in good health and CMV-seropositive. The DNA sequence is TGTGCCAGCAGCCTAGGGGACAGCCGGCTTGAAAAACTGTTTTTT. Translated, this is CASSLGDSRLEKLFF. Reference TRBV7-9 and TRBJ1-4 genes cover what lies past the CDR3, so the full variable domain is DTGVSQNPRHKITKRGQNVTFRCDPISEHNRLYWYRQTLGQGPEFLTYFQNEAQLEKSRLLSDRFSAERPKGSFSTLEIQRTEQGDSAMYLCASSLGDSRLEKLFFGSGTQLSVL.